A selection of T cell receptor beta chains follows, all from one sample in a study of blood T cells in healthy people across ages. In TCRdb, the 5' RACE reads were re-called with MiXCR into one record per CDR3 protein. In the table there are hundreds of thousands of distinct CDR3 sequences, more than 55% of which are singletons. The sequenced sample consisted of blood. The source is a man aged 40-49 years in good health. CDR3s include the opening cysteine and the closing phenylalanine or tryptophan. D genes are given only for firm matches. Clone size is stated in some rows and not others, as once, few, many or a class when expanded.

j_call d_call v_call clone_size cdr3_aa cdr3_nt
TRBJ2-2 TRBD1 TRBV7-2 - CASSRTSRQGGTGELFF TGTGCCAGCAGCCGGACGAGCCGACAGGGTGGGACCGGGGAGCTGTTTTTT
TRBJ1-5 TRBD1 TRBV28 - CASRRQGRNNQPQHF TGTGCCAGCAGAAGACAGGGGAGGAACAATCAGCCCCAGCATTTT
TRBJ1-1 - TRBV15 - CATSREATRGMNTEAFF TGTGCCACCAGCAGAGAGGCCACCCGGGGAATGAACACTGAAGCTTTCTTT
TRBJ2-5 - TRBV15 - CATSTDDRNQETQYF TGTGCCACCAGCACAGATGACAGGAATCAAGAGACCCAGTACTTC
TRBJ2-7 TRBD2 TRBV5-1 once CASSLPSGNFYEQYF TGCGCCAGCAGCTTACCTAGCGGGAATTTCTACGAGCAGTACTTC
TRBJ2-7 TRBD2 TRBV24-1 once CATSDSGLARNEQYF TGTGCCACCAGTGATTCGGGACTAGCGCGGAATGAGCAGTACTTC
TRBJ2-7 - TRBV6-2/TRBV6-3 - CASSRVYRAQYF TGTGCCAGCAGTCGTGTCTATAGGGCCCAGTACTTC
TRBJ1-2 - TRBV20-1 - CSATGADYGYTF TGCAGTGCTACAGGGGCTGACTATGGCTACACCTTC
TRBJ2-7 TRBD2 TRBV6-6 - CASSYPAGGTYNEQYF TGTGCCAGCAGTTATCCAGCGGGAGGTACCTACAATGAGCAGTACTTC
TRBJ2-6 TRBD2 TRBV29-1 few CSVRQGTTGANVLTF TGCAGCGTACGACAAGGGACTACAGGGGCCAACGTCCTGACTTTC
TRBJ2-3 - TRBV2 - CASSPQGRGTDTQYF TGTGCCAGCAGTCCCCAGGGGAGGGGCACAGATACGCAGTATTTT
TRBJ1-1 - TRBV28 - CASSGSGGRLNTEAFF TGTGCCAGCAGTGGCAGCGGGGGACGCCTGAACACTGAAGCTTTCTTT
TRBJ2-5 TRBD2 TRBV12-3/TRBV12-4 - CARSTVAGGPTIKVTQYF TGTGCCAGGAGCACTGTAGCGGGAGGGCCGACAATTAAGGTGACCCAGTACTTC
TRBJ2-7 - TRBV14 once CASSQDFHYYEQYF TGTGCCAGCAGCCAAGATTTCCACTACTACGAGCAGTACTTC
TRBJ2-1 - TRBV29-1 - CSVAENEQFF TGCAGCGTTGCCGAAAATGAGCAGTTCTTC
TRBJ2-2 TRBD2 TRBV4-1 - CATKAGEPGELFF TGCGCCACCAAAGCGGGGGAGCCCGGGGAGCTGTTTTTT
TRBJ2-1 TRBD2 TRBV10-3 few CAISESLAGTYNEQFF TGTGCCATCAGTGAGTCACTAGCGGGGACCTACAATGAGCAGTTCTTC
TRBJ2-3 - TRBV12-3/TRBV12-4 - CASNLVGYTDTQYF TGTGCCAGCAATTTAGTGGGGTACACAGATACGCAGTATTTT
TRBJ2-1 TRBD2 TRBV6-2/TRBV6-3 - CASSYSQREGHNEQFF TGTGCCAGCAGTTACTCCCAGCGGGAGGGACACAATGAGCAGTTCTTC
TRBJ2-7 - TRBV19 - CASSPGQPSITYEQYF TGTGCCAGTAGTCCGGGACAACCTAGTATAACCTACGAGCAGTACTTC
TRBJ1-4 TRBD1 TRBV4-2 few CASSRDRGVVEKLFF TGTGCCAGCAGCCGCGACAGGGGCGTGGTCGAAAAACTGTTTTTT
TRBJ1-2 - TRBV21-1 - CASPSGGIVDGYTF TGTGCCAGCCCGAGCGGGGGTATCGTTGATGGCTACACCTTC
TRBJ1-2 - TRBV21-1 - CASTPKGAGDYGYTF TGTGCCAGCACCCCAAAAGGGGCCGGGGACTATGGCTACACCTTC
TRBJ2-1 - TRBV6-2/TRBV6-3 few CASQRTLTLEHEQFF TGTGCCAGCCAAAGGACCCTAACCTTAGAGCATGAGCAGTTCTTC
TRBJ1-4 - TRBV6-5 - CASVGTSEKLFF TGTGCCAGCGTCGGGACGTCTGAAAAACTGTTTTTT
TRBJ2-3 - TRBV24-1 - CATSDLQGPPDTQYF TGTGCCACCAGTGATTTGCAGGGACCTCCAGATACGCAGTATTTT
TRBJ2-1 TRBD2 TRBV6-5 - CASSYRTSSYNEQFF TGTGCCAGCAGTTACAGGACTAGCTCCTACAATGAGCAGTTCTTC
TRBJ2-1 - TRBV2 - CASSGQAVFNEQFF TGTGCCAGCAGTGGACAGGCCGTTTTCAATGAGCAGTTCTTC
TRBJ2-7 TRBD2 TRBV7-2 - CASSIAGSFYEQYF TGTGCCAGCAGCATAGCGGGAAGCTTCTACGAGCAGTACTTC
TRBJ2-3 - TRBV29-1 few CSVEGRPGADTQYF TGCAGCGTTGAAGGGAGACCGGGGGCAGATACGCAGTATTTT
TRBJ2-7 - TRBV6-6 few CASSVRQVVNEQYF TGTGCCAGCAGCGTCCGGCAAGTCGTCAACGAGCAGTACTTC
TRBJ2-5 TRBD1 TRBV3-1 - CASSYPGQGPQETQYF TGTGCCAGCAGCTATCCGGGACAGGGGCCCCAAGAGACCCAGTACTTC
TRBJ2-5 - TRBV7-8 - CASSQLEYETQYF TGTGCCAGCAGCCAATTGGAGTACGAGACCCAGTACTTC
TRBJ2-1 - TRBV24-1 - CATSRDKDRQFF TGTGCCACCAGTCGGGACAAAGATAGGCAGTTCTTC
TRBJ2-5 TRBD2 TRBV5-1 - CASSLAGSGSLNEQYF TGCGCCAGCAGCTTGGCCGGGAGCGGGAGTCTTAATGAGCAGTACTTC
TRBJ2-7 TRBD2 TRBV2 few CASSGTRSSSYEQYF TGTGCCAGCAGCGGGACTAGATCGAGCTCCTACGAGCAGTACTTC
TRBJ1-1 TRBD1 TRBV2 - CASSVAPGQGASVTEAFF TGTGCCAGCAGTGTCGCCCCTGGACAGGGGGCCTCGGTCACTGAAGCTTTCTTT
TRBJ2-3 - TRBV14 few CASSQGYTDTQYF TGTGCCAGCAGCCAAGGTTACACAGATACGCAGTATTTT
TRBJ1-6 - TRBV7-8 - CASSRGEGQHSPLHF TGTGCCAGCAGCCGTGGGGAGGGTCAGCACTCACCCCTCCACTTT
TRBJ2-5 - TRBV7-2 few CASSLVPSANQETQYF TGTGCCAGCAGCTTAGTTCCTTCGGCAAACCAAGAGACCCAGTACTTC
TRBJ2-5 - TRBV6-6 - CASSYPNGHQETQYF TGTGCCAGCAGTTACCCGAACGGACATCAAGAGACCCAGTACTTC
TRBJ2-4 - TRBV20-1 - CSASHVNLAKNIQYF TGCAGTGCTAGCCATGTCAACCTAGCCAAAAACATTCAGTACTTC
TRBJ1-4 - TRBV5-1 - CASSPGRPNEKLFF TGCGCCAGCAGCCCAGGGCGGCCTAATGAAAAACTGTTTTTT
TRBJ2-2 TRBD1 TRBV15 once CATSITGGGGGELFF TGTGCCACCAGCATAACAGGGGGCGGGGGCGGGGAGCTGTTTTTT
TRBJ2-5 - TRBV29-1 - CSVDFQQETQYF TGCAGCGTTGATTTCCAGCAAGAGACCCAGTACTTC
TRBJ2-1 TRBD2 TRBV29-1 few CSAVLAGGRGEQFF TGCAGCGCCGTACTAGCGGGGGGTCGCGGCGAGCAGTTCTTC
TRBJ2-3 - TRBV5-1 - CASRMTDTDTQYF TGCGCCAGCAGAATGACAGATACAGATACGCAGTATTTT
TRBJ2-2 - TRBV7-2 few CASSLDYTGELFF TGTGCCAGCAGCTTAGACTACACCGGGGAGCTGTTTTTT
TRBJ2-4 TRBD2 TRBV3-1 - CASRPGGVDIQYF TGTGCCAGCAGGCCGGGAGGGGTGGACATTCAGTACTTC
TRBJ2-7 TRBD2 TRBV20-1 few CSASSSGRQYEQYF TGCAGCGCGAGCTCGAGCGGGAGACAATACGAGCAGTACTTC
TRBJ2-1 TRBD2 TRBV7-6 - CASSPWTSGERYNEQFF TGTGCCAGCAGCCCCTGGACTAGCGGGGAACGCTACAATGAGCAGTTCTTC
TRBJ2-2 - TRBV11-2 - CASNPGDNTGELFF TGTGCCAGCAACCCCGGGGACAACACCGGGGAGCTGTTTTTT
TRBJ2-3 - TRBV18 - CASSLRREGTDTQYF TGCGCCAGCTCACTTCGGCGGGAAGGCACAGATACGCAGTATTTT
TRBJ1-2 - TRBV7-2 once CARIQGGCGYTF TGTGCCAGGATACAGGGCGGTTGTGGCTACACCTTC
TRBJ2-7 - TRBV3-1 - CASSKIASEQYF TGTGCCAGCAGCAAAATCGCCTCCGAGCAGTACTTC
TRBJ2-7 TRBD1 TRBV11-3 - CATEMKGGFSYNEQYF TGTGCCACGGAAATGAAAGGGGGCTTCTCCTACAATGAGCAGTACTTC
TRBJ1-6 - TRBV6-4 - CASSADGGSNSPLHF TGTGCCAGCAGCGCCGATGGGGGCAGTAATTCACCCCTCCACTTT